This T cell receptor (beta chain) was identified in a study of shared clonotypes between healthy human individuals. Sequenced by immunoSEQ multiplex PCR; TCRdb stores in-frame clones only, minus some. The table shows about 1 million clones, with 70% to 80% occurring only once. This clone was seen a handful of times. The CDR3 sequence is 15 residues long. Germline V gives CDR1 GTSNPN, CDR2 SVGIG (reference sequence). V lost 4 bases and J 0 bases, leaving 13 bases between the germline ends. Sequenced sample: memory CD4+ T cells sorted from blood. The subset is: CD45RA-negative fraction. The V call is TRBV30, the J call TRBJ1-3, with D unclear. The sequence was obtained from a man between 18 and 29 years old in good health. As DNA, the CDR3 is TGTGCCTGGACGACAAGAGGGATCTCTGGAAACACCATATATTTT. Translation gives CAWTTRGISGNTIYF.